This T cell receptor beta chain was sequenced for a study of regulatory T cells in long-lasting Graves disease. Findings of the study overall: Accuracy may have been reduced by the small sample size.

The germline V and J ends were trimmed by 10 bases and 0 bases, with 16 bases remaining between them. CDR1 and CDR2 from the germline V gene are SNHLY and FYNNEI. CDR3 length: 15 amino acids. Assembly of TCR beta libraries relied on iRepertoire HTBI primers together with Arm-PCR of CDR3 regions. Each CDR3 protein gets one entry after TCRdb re-called the multiplex PCR reads with MiXCR. The sample lists some 500,000 distinct CDR3 sequences; approximately 13% were seen once. The time point was: newly diagnosed GD, antithyroid drugs for less than 3 months. The TCR library was prepared using RNA isolated from PBMCs. This clonotype was counted at least ten times. What it recognizes is unknown. The same data also contributed to another study, on T cells in Graves' hyperthyroidism and ophthalmopathy.

The sequencing used peripheral blood mononuclear cells (PBMCs), collected at new diagnosis, from a patient treated with antithyroid drugs. The source is a man between 25 and 39 years old with Graves disease. The chain carries TRBV2 and TRBJ1-3; D is uncertain. DNA of the CDR3: TGTGCCACCTCGTCCAGAAAGCACTCTGGAAACACCATATATTTT. This translates into CATSSRKHSGNTIYF.